The 13 T cell receptor beta chains reported below all come from one sample, sequenced in a study of blood T cell repertoires in COVID-19 (dated by TCRdb to 2019 to 2021). Library preparation used the immunoSEQ multiplex PCR assay. TCRdb re-hosts the immuneACCESS table, in-frame sequences only. Its copies lack some clones; in the studies checked, an unresolved V gene accounts for under half of them, and the cause for the rest is not known. The sample table records around 64,000 clones; under 90% of these occur just once. Roughly 3.2% of the sample is in the top ten clones. Input material: peripheral blood. The receptors were gathered from a man in his forties or fifties with active COVID-19.

The rearrangement uses TRBV18 and TRBJ2-1; D gene unclear. Germline CDR1 reads KGHSH; CDR2 reads LQKENI. CDR3 length equals 14 residues. V was shortened by 0 bases and J by 15 bases, with 18 bases between the two germline ends. The CDR3 DNA sequence: TGTGCCAGCTCACCACCGTTCGACACCCCAGATCGGTTCTTC. Translated, it gives CASSPPFDTPDRFF.

This chain uses TRBV11-2 with TRBJ2-3, with 9 nucleotides matching TRBD2. The V and J ends lost 4 bases and 3 bases, in that order; junction bases with no gene match: 14. Per germline, CDR1 SGHAT and CDR2 FQNNGV. This CDR3 is 18 amino acids long. CDR3 protein: CASSSGLAHQRVTDTQYF. CDR3 bases: TGTGCCAGCAGCTCAGGACTAGCGCACCAAAGGGTGACAGATACGCAGTATTTT.

CDR3: CASSVGTEAYGYTF. The CDR3 DNA reads TGTGCCAGCAGCGTCGGGACAGAAGCCTATGGCTACACCTTC. This chain links TRBV9 with TRBJ1-2; TRBD1 aligns across 7 bases. V lost 2 bases and J lost 4; bases outside the gene matches: 5. Germline CDR1 SGDLS, CDR2 YYNGEE. The length of the CDR3 is 14 residues.

CDR3 nucleotides: TGTGCCAGCAGTCGAGACTCCACAGATACGCAGTATTTT. Encoded protein: CASSRDSTDTQYF. This sequence joins TRBV2 and TRBJ2-3; no definite D call. Germline V CDR1 and CDR2: SNHLY, FYNNEI. Trimming stripped 5 bases from V and 2 bases from J, with 8 bases between. This CDR3 region has 13 residues.

This clone was seen more than once but under ten times. The chain couples TRBV27 to TRBJ1-2; D is unclear. V lost 6 bases, J lost 1 base, and 12 bases lay in between. Germline V gene data show CDR1 as MNHEY and CDR2 as SMNVEV (reference sequence). The CDR3 extends over 14 amino acids. CDR3 sequence reads: CASSLNGDNYGYTF. CDR3 bases: TGTGCCAGCAGCTTAAACGGGGATAACTATGGCTACACCTTC.

V gene TRBV7-2 combines with J gene TRBJ2-4; 7 bases align to TRBD2. Germline trimming cut 1 base from V and 5 bases from J; bases unmatched to any gene: 2. The CDR3 sequence is 14 residues long. CDR1 SGHTA and CDR2 FQGNSA come from the germline V gene. This CDR3 reads CASSLGAGENIQYF. CDR3 nucleotide sequence: TGTGCCAGCAGCTTAGGGGCGGGAGAAAACATTCAGTACTTC.

The chain employs TRBV6-5 and TRBJ2-3, with D tentatively TRBD2 (6 bases). The V end lost 7 bases, the J end lost 1 base, and 15 bases lay between the germline ends. The CDR3 is 15 residues long. The germline gives CDR1 MNHEY, CDR2 SVGAGI. The CDR3, as DNA: TGTGCCAGCAAACCTTCCGGGAGTGGCACAGATACGCAGTATTTT. This gives the protein CASKPSGSGTDTQYF.

The rearrangement uses TRBV6-2 or TRBV6-3 and TRBJ1-1; D unclear. Germline lookup yields CDR1 MNHEY and CDR2 SVGEGT. Trimming left V 0 bases short and J 1 base short, with 9 bases between. This CDR3 spans 15 amino acids. The CDR3 nucleotides are TGTGCCAGCAGTTACTCGAGTACGGGGAACACTGAAGCTTTCTTT. Residues: CASSYSSTGNTEAFF.

This clone was counted between two and nine times. For the CDR3, the DNA is TGTGCCAGCAGTCTCGGCGGGAGTAGGGGCGGGGAGCTGTTTTTT. Its translation: CASSLGGSRGGELFF. This rearrangement joins TRBV28 to TRBJ2-2, with TRBD2 matching 7 bases. CDR3 length equals 15 residues. Germline trimming cut 5 bases from V and 7 bases from J; bases unmatched to any gene: 10. The germline CDR1 and CDR2 sequences are MDHEN and SYDVKM.

The rearrangement links TRBV28 to TRBJ2-2, with D perhaps TRBD1 (6 bases). The CDR3 has 15 residues. Trimming left V 3 bases short and J 4 bases short, with 12 bases between. CDR1 MDHEN and CDR2 SYDVKM come from the germline V gene. CDR3 loop: CASSFSGETTGELFF. CDR3 in DNA: TGTGCCAGCAGTTTCTCAGGGGAAACCACCGGGGAGCTGTTTTTT.

V usage is TRBV12-5 and J usage is TRBJ2-3, with 7 bases aligning to TRBD2. Germline lookup yields CDR1 LGHNT and CDR2 FRNRAP. Unmatched junction bases numbered 5, after V lost 1 base and J lost 1 base. The CDR3 is 16 amino acids. The CDR3: CASGLGGLGGTDTQYF. The CDR3 region has the DNA TGTGCTAGTGGTTTGGGAGGACTAGGGGGCACAGATACGCAGTATTTT.

V and J are TRBV7-3 and TRBJ2-1, with 8 bases identical to TRBD2. Germline loops: CDR1 SGHTA, CDR2 FQGTGA. The junction had 11 bases not matched to a gene; V was cut back by 5 bases and J by 8 bases. The CDR3 totals 15 residues. The CDR3 nucleotides read TGTGCCAGCAGCCAGGCCAGCGGGAGTAGCCATGAGCAGTTCTTC. It specifies CASSQASGSSHEQFF.

CDR3 amino acids: CASSRGQGAQGETQYF. The CDR3 bases are TGTGCCAGCAGCAGGGGACAGGGGGCGCAGGGGGAGACCCAGTACTTC. V gene TRBV5-6 combines with J gene TRBJ2-5, with 12 bases aligning to TRBD1. Germline CDR1 is SGHDT and CDR2 is YYEEEE. The CDR3 length is 16 residues. Losses at the gene ends were 4 bases for V and 5 bases for J; bases not matched to a gene: 9.